Reported below is one T cell receptor beta chain. Antigen unknown. The sample comes from a study of cytomegalovirus exposure and HLA in healthy donors. For the study at large: As an earlier analysis found, about 200 million T cells yielded approximately 100 million unique TCR beta sequences. As released early, the data held 85 million to 95 million unique TCRs from HLA-typed donors. General study findings and limits: V segments that were indistinguishable, TRBV6-2 and TRBV6-3 among them, were omitted from analysis.

PCR primers comprised 60 Vbeta and 13 Jbeta primers. Sequencing was performed with immunoSEQ multiplex PCR; in TCRdb, only in-frame clones are kept and a portion is missing. The sample has under 200,000 clones, 81% seen once; the top ten hold about 3.5%. This CDR3 is built from 15 residues. Germline loops: CDR1 SGHRS, CDR2 YFSETQ. J lost 7 bases, V lost 7 bases, and 15 bases had no gene match. V usage is TRBV5-1 and J usage is TRBJ2-7; 9 bases fit TRBD2. The material sequenced was PBMCs. This receptor was identified in a man aged 40-49 years in good health and CMV-seropositive. This CDR3 reads CASRDERAGGREQYF. CDR3 in DNA: TGCGCCAGCCGGGACGAACGAGCGGGGGGTCGGGAGCAGTACTTC.